This entry features one T cell receptor (beta chain) sequence. It was during active infection that Seattle patients were enrolled and then longitudinally followed. The entry originates in a study of blood T cell repertoires in COVID-19. For the study at large: T cells, B-cell-depleted T cells, or PBMCs supplied cDNA or gDNA.

Methods used by the authors: Nucleated cell number was recorded as an estimate derived from reference gene primer amplification. Data came from immunoSEQ multiplex PCR; TCRdb stores just in-frame clones and leaves some out. Clone size and the V and J calls come from that table; the DNA yielded D and trimming. There are about 270,000 clones in the sample; 91% occur only once, and about 2.5% lies in the top ten. Sequenced input: peripheral blood. The source of this sequence is a person under 35 with COVID-19, enrolled during active disease.

The CDR3: CASSLRLESYEQYF. For the CDR3, the DNA is TGTGCCAGCAGCTTGCGGCTAGAGTCCTACGAGCAGTACTTC. The V call is TRBV5-6, the J call TRBJ2-7; D ambiguous. This CDR3 is built from 14 residues. Trimming pared 1 base from V and 1 base from J, leaving 9 bases between. Germline CDR1 is SGHDT and CDR2 is YYEEEE.